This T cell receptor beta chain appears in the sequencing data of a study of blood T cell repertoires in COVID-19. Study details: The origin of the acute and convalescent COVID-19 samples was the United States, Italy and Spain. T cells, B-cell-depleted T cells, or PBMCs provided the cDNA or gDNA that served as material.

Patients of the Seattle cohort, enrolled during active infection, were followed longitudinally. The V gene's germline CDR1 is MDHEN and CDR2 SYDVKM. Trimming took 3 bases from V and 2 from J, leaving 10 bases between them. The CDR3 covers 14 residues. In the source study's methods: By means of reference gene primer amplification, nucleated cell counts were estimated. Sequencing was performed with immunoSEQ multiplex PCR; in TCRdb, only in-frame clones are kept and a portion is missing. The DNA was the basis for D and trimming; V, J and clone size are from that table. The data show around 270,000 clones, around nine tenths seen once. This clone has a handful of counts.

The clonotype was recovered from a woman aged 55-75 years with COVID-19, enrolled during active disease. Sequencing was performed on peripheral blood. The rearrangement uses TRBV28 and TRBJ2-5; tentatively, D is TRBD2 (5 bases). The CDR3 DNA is TGTGCCAGCAGTTTGGGCCCGGGACAAGAGACCCAGTACTTC. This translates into CASSLGPGQETQYF.